The T cell receptor (beta chain) described here comes from a study of breast tumors, draining lymph nodes, adjacent tissues. From the multiplex PCR reads, TCRdb called clonotypes with MiXCR, one entry per CDR3 protein. This repertoire shows 66,000 or so distinct CDR3 sequences, 40% to 55% found once; its top ten account for more than 7.5%. J lost 5 bases, V lost 7 bases, and 15 bases had no gene match. Germline V gene data show CDR1 as SGHTS and CDR2 as YDEGEE. The CDR3 consists of 19 residues. The sample was breast tumor tissue. This TCR came from a female donor with breast cancer. Some clones in this sample may be carry-over from other donors' samples. The rearrangement joins TRBV5-8 to TRBJ2-1; 16 bases are shared with TRBD2. As DNA, the CDR3 is TGTGCCAGCGGCCCGGGACTAGCGGGGGGGCCTTTCGTAAACAATGAGCAGTTCTTC. It yields the protein CASGPGLAGGPFVNNEQFF.